This T cell receptor (beta chain) was identified during a study of T cells in Graves' hyperthyroidism and ophthalmopathy. V shed 4 bases and J 5 bases; nucleotides not matched to a gene: 6. This CDR3 spans 15 amino acids. CDR1 and CDR2 from the germline V gene are LGHNA and YSLEER. Whole-study results and caveats: The model identified upcoming ophthalmopathy a median approximately six months ahead of onset.

RNA transcripts provided the source from which TCR beta CDR3 regions were amplified. When the TCR CDR3 underwent first-round RT-PCR, the HTBI primer set was used. Each CDR3 protein is one row after TCRdb ran MiXCR on the multiplex PCR reads. The sample includes 530,000 or so distinct CDR3 sequences, just over 45% of them seen just once. Not enrolled were patients with uncontrolled infection, other autoimmune disease, pregnancy or lactation. On the basis of clinical symptoms, serum thyroxine and TRAb, thyroid ultrasound and orbital computed tomography, diagnoses were made. Points on this clonotype: Its antigen remains unknown.

This TCR was recovered from a woman under 30 with Graves' hyperthyroidism. The sequenced sample was peripheral blood or thyroid tissue (not recorded which). This chain joins TRBV4-3 and TRBJ2-7; 12 positions match TRBD2. The CDR3, as DNA: TGCGCCAGCAGCCTTCGACTAGCGGGAGAGGACGAGCAGTACTTC. This gives the protein CASSLRLAGEDEQYF.